The 20 T cell receptor beta chains given below trace back to one sample, sequenced in a study of identical twins. MiXCR, run by TCRdb on the 5' RACE reads, gives a single entry per CDR3 protein. This table has approximately 680,000 distinct CDR3 sequences, just over 7% appearing once. These same data were also listed under a study on yellow fever vaccine responses in identical twins.

The material sequenced was PBMCs. The receptor source for this set is a woman aged 18 to 35 in good health.

This clonotype came up a few times. V and J are TRBV5-1 and TRBJ1-1, with D maybe TRBD1 (6 bases). Germline V gives CDR1 SGHRS, CDR2 YFSETQ. This CDR3 is 14 amino acids long. V gave up 3 bases and J gave up 6 bases, with 15 bases separating them. The CDR3 protein is CASSSGQDSSEAFF. The CDR3 DNA sequence: TGCGCCAGCAGCTCCGGCCAGGACAGTTCTGAAGCTTTCTTT.

This clonotype appeared many times. The V call is TRBV4-1, the J call TRBJ1-3; D is unresolved. This CDR3 spans 16 amino acids. V was clipped by 1 base and J by 3 bases, with 13 bases between them. In germline, CDR1 is MGHRA, CDR2 YSYEKL. The CDR3: CASSQGRVLSGNTIYF. DNA of the CDR3: TGCGCCAGCAGCCAAGGGAGGGTGTTAAGTGGAAACACCATATATTTT.

This chain links TRBV6-5 with TRBJ2-1; tentatively, D is TRBD1 (6 bases). The CDR3 totals 16 residues. V lost 0 bases to trimming and J lost 3 bases, with 12 bases between them. The germline V gene encodes CDR1 MNHEY and CDR2 SVGAGI. CDR3 region: CASSYSQGPHYNEQFF. In DNA form, the CDR3 reads TGTGCCAGCAGTTACTCACAGGGACCCCACTACAATGAGCAGTTCTTC.

In its sample, this clonotype was seen many times. V gene TRBV27 combines with J gene TRBJ2-4; D is uncertain. The CDR3 has 16 residues. V lost 0 bases and J lost 0, with 9 bases in between. Germline V gives CDR1 MNHEY, CDR2 SMNVEV (reference sequence). The CDR3 loop reads CASSLSVILAKNIQYF. DNA for the CDR3: TGTGCCAGCAGTTTATCGGTAATTCTAGCCAAAAACATTCAGTACTTC.

This clonotype was found a few times. This chain uses TRBV6-1 with TRBJ2-1; TRBD2 might be the D (6 bases). Germline lookup yields CDR1 MNHNS and CDR2 SASEGT. Trimming pared 5 bases from V and 8 bases from J, leaving 16 bases between. CDR3 length equals 14 residues. As DNA, the CDR3 is TGTGCCAGCAGTACAACCCAATGGAGGGATGAGCAGTTCTTC. This codes for CASSTTQWRDEQFF.

The chain couples TRBV27 to TRBJ2-7; 7 bases are shared with TRBD2. The CDR3 consists of 17 residues. Looked up from germline, CDR1 is MNHEY and CDR2 is SMNVEV (reference sequence). The ends lost 2 bases at V and 0 bases at J; junction bases unmatched: 10. CDR3 sequence reads: CASSLGRDYLSSYEQYV. For the CDR3, the DNA is TGTGCCAGCAGTTTAGGGAGGGACTATTTAAGCTCCTACGAGCAGTACGTC.

The chain is built from TRBV5-4 and TRBJ2-2; TRBD1 matches 10 bases. The CDR3 extends over 19 amino acids. V shed 0 bases and J 3 bases; nucleotides not matched to a gene: 11. In germline, CDR1 is SGHNT, CDR2 YYREEE (reference sequence). In DNA form, the CDR3 reads TGTGCCAGCAGCTTGGGCCTCCGAGCCGGGACAGGGGACACCGGGGAGCTGTTTTTT. It codes for CASSLGLRAGTGDTGELFF.

This clonotype showed up many times. The chain combines TRBV20-1 with TRBJ2-1, with D perhaps TRBD2 (5 bases). The V end was cut by 3 bases, the J end by 6 bases, with 18 bases between. There are 15 residues in the CDR3. Looked up from germline, CDR1 is DFQATT and CDR2 is SNEGSKA (reference sequence). CDR3 loop: CSARGVSSNSNEQFF. The DNA for the CDR3 is TGCAGTGCTAGGGGAGTTTCTTCCAATTCCAATGAGCAGTTCTTC.

This clonotype was found a few times. The gene calls are TRBV5-1 and TRBJ1-2; 10 bases map to TRBD1. There are 15 residues in the CDR3. Germline V gene data show CDR1 as SGHRS and CDR2 as YFSETQ. With 7 bases clipped from V and 4 bases from J, the junction kept 10 bases outside the gene matches. The DNA of the CDR3 is TGCGCCAGCGGGGCCGGGACAGGGGCCCTCTATGGCTACACCTTC. This encodes CASGAGTGALYGYTF.

The chain uses TRBV20-1 and TRBJ2-6; no definite D call. This CDR3 has 16 residues. V lost 3 bases, J lost 0 bases, and 12 bases lay in between. Germline V gene lookup returns CDR1 DFQATT and CDR2 SNEGSKA (reference sequence). Written as DNA, the CDR3 is TGCAGTGCTAGTCAGCCTTTTCTCTCTGGGGCCAACGTCCTGACTTTC. Amino acids: CSASQPFLSGANVLTF.

This clonotype was observed a handful of times. The rearrangement uses TRBV5-1 and TRBJ1-2; D is possibly TRBD1 (5 bases). The V gene lost 0 bases and the J gene lost 3 bases, with 9 bases spanning the gap. From germline, CDR1 is SGHRS and CDR2 YFSETQ. The CDR3 consists of 14 residues. CDR3 DNA sequence: TGCGCCAGCAGCTTGGAGCGGGGGGACTATGGCTACACCTTC. Encoded protein: CASSLERGDYGYTF.

The chain joins TRBV7-9 to TRBJ2-7; no definite D call. The CDR3 has 13 residues. The ends were cut back, 4 bases at V and 4 bases at J, with 11 bases in the middle. Germline CDR1 is SEHNR and CDR2 is FQNEAQ (reference sequence). The CDR3 DNA sequence: TGTGCCAGCAGCTCGCCTCACGCATACGAGCAGTACTTC. It translates to CASSSPHAYEQYF.

In this sample, this clonotype turned up many times. The chain carries TRBV5-1 and TRBJ2-7; D is unresolved. Germline V gene sequence: CDR1 SGHRS, CDR2 YFSETQ. The V end lost 4 bases, the J end lost 0 bases, and 8 bases lay between the germline ends. The CDR3 contains 13 residues. The CDR3 here is CASSPDNSYEQYF. CDR3 DNA sequence: TGCGCCAGCAGCCCTGACAACTCCTACGAGCAGTACTTC.

This clonotype was observed at least ten times. The chain employs TRBV28 and TRBJ2-7, with a tentative D call TRBD2 (5 bases). The CDR3 has 13 amino acids. Germline V CDR1 and CDR2: MDHEN, SYDVKM. Trimming took off 8 bases at V and 7 bases at J, with 18 bases between the two ends. The CDR3 DNA reads as TGTGCCAGCTCCGTCCTAGCCAAAGGAGAGCAGTACTTC. Its translation: CASSVLAKGEQYF.

The rearrangement joins TRBV20-1 to TRBJ2-5; D remains unclear. The CDR3 is 14 amino acids. Trimming left V 1 base short and J 3 bases short, with 12 bases between. The V gene's germline CDR1 is DFQATT and CDR2 SNEGSKA (reference sequence). CDR3 amino acids: CSARGIRHKETQYF. The CDR3 DNA follows: TGCAGTGCTAGAGGGATACGGCACAAAGAGACCCAGTACTTC.

Ten or more counts support this clonotype. V gene TRBV5-6 combines with J gene TRBJ2-5; TRBD1 aligns across 9 bases. The V gene end was trimmed by 3 bases and the J gene end by 5 bases; junction bases not matched to a gene: 5. The CDR3 loop spans 14 amino acids. Germline V gene lookup returns CDR1 SGHDT and CDR2 YYEEEE. CDR3: CASSSDRGFETQYF. CDR3 DNA: TGTGCCAGCAGCTCTGACAGGGGGTTTGAGACCCAGTACTTC.

In its sample, this clonotype was seen a few times. This rearrangement joins TRBV16 to TRBJ1-4; no reliable D call. Trimming removed 4 bases from V and 4 bases from J, with 10 bases in between. Per the germline V gene, CDR1 is KGHSY and CDR2 is FQNENV. CDR3 length: 14 amino acids. Here the CDR3 reads CASSRNINNEKLFF. The CDR3 DNA is TGTGCCAGCAGCCGCAACATTAATAATGAAAAACTGTTTTTT.

At least ten counts were recorded for this clonotype. For the CDR3, the DNA is TGCAGCGCGGTAGCGGGGGGGCCAACAGATACGCAGTATTTT. This translates into CSAVAGGPTDTQYF. The V gene is TRBV20-1, the J gene TRBJ2-3, with TRBD2 matching over 11 bases. Germline V lookup: CDR1 DFQATT, CDR2 SNEGSKA (reference sequence). This CDR3 region has 14 residues.

This chain connects TRBV29-1 to TRBJ1-1; D remains unclear. Trimming cost V 7 bases and J 0 bases, with 9 bases left between them. Germline CDR1 is SQVTM and CDR2 is ANQGSEA. The CDR3 has 12 residues. In nucleotides, the CDR3 is TGCAGCGCTGGGCAACTGAACACTGAAGCTTTCTTT. This sequence encodes CSAGQLNTEAFF.

This clonotype has just a few counts. This chain joins TRBV5-1 and TRBJ2-1; 10 bases match TRBD2. Germline-derived CDR1 and CDR2 are SGHRS and YFSETQ. CDR3 length: 17 residues. Trimming cost V 6 bases and J 8 bases; bases outside gene matches: 17. The CDR3 DNA reads as TGCGCCAGCAACCCGGGGGGAGCGGGAGGGCCGAAGGATGAGCAGTTCTTC. Its translation: CASNPGGAGGPKDEQFF. The entire variable domain, with the rest obtained from reference TRBV5-1 and TRBJ2-1, is as follows: KAGVTQTPRYLIKTRGQQVTLSCSPISGHRSVSWYQQTPGQGLQFLFEYFSETQRNKGNFPGRFSGRQFSNSRSEMNVSTLELGDSALYLCASNPGGAGGPKDEQFFGPGTRLTVL.